This record covers a single TCR beta chain. The source of the sample is a study of blood T cell repertoires in COVID-19. For the study at large: COVID-19 samples from acute and convalescent phases originated in the United States, Italy and Spain.

The CDR3 consists of 15 residues. The V and J ends lost 6 bases and 2 bases, in that order; junction bases with no gene match: 7. Germline loops: CDR1 SNHLY, CDR2 FYNNEI. The protocol was immunoSEQ multiplex PCR, while the TCRdb copy is restricted to in-frame clones and leaves out a portion. The sample has about 180,000 clones; 70% to 90% are singletons. The chain recombines TRBV2 with TRBJ2-1; 7 positions match TRBD2. This clonotype originated in a human donor with active or convalescent COVID-19. The donor label of this sample is uncertain. What was sequenced was peripheral blood. The CDR3 DNA sequence: TGTGCCAGCAGCGCCACTCGGGGGGCCTACAATGAGCAGTTCTTC. It codes for CASSATRGAYNEQFF.